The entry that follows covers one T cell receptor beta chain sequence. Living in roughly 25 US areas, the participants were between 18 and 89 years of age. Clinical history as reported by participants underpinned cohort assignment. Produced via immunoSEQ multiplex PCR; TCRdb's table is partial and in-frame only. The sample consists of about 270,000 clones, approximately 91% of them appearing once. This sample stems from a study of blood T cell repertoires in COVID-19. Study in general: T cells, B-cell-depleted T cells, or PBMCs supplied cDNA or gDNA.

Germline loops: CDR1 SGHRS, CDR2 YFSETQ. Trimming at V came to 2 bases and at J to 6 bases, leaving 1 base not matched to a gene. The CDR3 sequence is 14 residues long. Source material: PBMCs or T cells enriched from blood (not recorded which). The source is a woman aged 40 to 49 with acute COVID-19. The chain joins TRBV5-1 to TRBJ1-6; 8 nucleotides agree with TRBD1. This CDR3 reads CASSFTGGNSPLHF. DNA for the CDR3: TGCGCCAGCAGCTTCACAGGGGGTAATTCACCCCTCCACTTT.